One sample yielded the 16 T cell receptor beta chains listed below, sequenced in a study of blood T cell repertoires in COVID-19 (TCRdb year 2020). Libraries came from the immunoSEQ multiplex PCR assay. TCRdb provides this immuneACCESS table in a form limited to in-frame rearrangements. Some clones are lacking; in checked studies, under half of them reflect an unresolved V gene, and why the rest are absent is not known. The table for this sample lists about 200,000 clones; 88% of them were counted only once. The ten biggest clones cover 1.5% to 2% of the sample. The sequenced material came from peripheral blood. Receptor source: a man between 18 and 35 years old with active or convalescent COVID-19.

This rearrangement joins TRBV14 to TRBJ2-3; TRBD2 agrees at 12 bases. Germline CDR1 and CDR2: SGHDN and FVKESK. The CDR3 totals 16 residues. V dropped 4 bases and J dropped 3; count of bases not matched to a gene: 5. The CDR3 is CASSLLAGGRTDTQYF. CDR3 coding DNA: TGTGCCAGCAGCCTCCTAGCGGGGGGGCGAACAGATACGCAGTATTTT. The full variable domain, rest sourced from reference TRBV14 and TRBJ2-3, is EAGVTQFPSHSVIEKGQTVTLRCDPISGHDNLYWYRRVMGKEIKFLLHFVKESKQDESGMPNNRFLAERTGGTYSTLKVQPAELEDSGVYFCASSLLAGGRTDTQYFGPGTRLTVL.

The chain is built from TRBV7-2 and TRBJ2-7, with a tentative D call TRBD2 (6 bases). Germline loops: CDR1 SGHTA, CDR2 FQGNSA. Deletions cut 2 bases from V and 7 bases from J, with 12 bases between. The CDR3 has 13 amino acids. This CDR3 is CASSLPIGGEQYF. The CDR3 DNA follows: TGTGCCAGCAGCTTACCTATTGGGGGGGAGCAGTACTTC.

The rearrangement uses TRBV30 and TRBJ1-3; D ambiguous. The CDR3 runs to 14 residues. With 2 bases removed from V and 1 base from J, the gap between germline ends came to 9 bases. The germline CDR1 and CDR2 sequences are GTSNPN and SVGIG (reference sequence). CDR3 residues: CAWSPYLSGNTIYF. CDR3 nucleotide sequence: TGTGCCTGGAGTCCTTACTTATCTGGAAACACCATATATTTT. The whole variable domain, remainder taken from reference TRBV30 and TRBJ1-3, is SQTIHQWPATLVQPVGSPLSLECTVEGTSNPNLYWYRQAAGRGLQLLFYSVGIGQISSEVPQNLSASRPQDRQFILSSKKLLLSDSGFYLCAWSPYLSGNTIYFGEGSWLTVV.

The gene calls are TRBV9 and TRBJ2-1, with D maybe TRBD2 (6 bases). The length of the CDR3 is 14 residues. CDR1 and CDR2 from the germline V gene are SGDLS and YYNGEE. V dropped 3 bases and J dropped 8 bases, with 15 bases sitting between them. In nucleotides, the CDR3 is TGTGCCAGCAGCGGGGGTCGGGGGTTCGATGAGCAGTTCTTC. Amino acids: CASSGGRGFDEQFF. Complete variable domain (other parts from reference TRBV9 and TRBJ2-1): DSGVTQTPKHLITATGQRVTLRCSPRSGDLSVYWYQQSLDQGLQFLIQYYNGEERAKGNILERFSAQQFPDLHSELNLSSLELGDSALYFCASSGGRGFDEQFFGPGTRLTVL.

The V call is TRBV7-9, the J call TRBJ2-3; 16 positions agree with TRBD2. The CDR3 is made up of 18 amino acids. CDR1 and CDR2 from the germline V gene are SEHNR and FQNEAQ (reference sequence). V shed 5 bases, J shed 2 bases, and the junction held 7 bases outside the gene matches. The CDR3 loop reads CASSRSGTSGRATDTQYF. The CDR3 DNA reads as TGTGCCAGCAGCCGTTCTGGGACTAGCGGGAGGGCCACAGATACGCAGTATTTT. The variable domain in full, with the rest retrieved from reference TRBV7-9 and TRBJ2-3, is DTGVSQNPRHKITKRGQNVTFRCDPISEHNRLYWYRQTLGQGPEFLTYFQNEAQLEKSRLLSDRFSAERPKGSFSTLEIQRTEQGDSAMYLCASSRSGTSGRATDTQYFGPGTRLTVL.

J is TRBJ2-1 and V is TRBV3-1 (or the pseudogene TRBV3-2), with 7 nucleotides matching TRBD1. Germline values: CDR1 LGHDT, CDR2 YNNKEL (reference sequence). The CDR3 runs to 16 residues. V lost 0 bases, J lost 5 bases, and 7 bases stayed unmatched. As DNA, the CDR3 is TGTGCCAGCAGCCAAGAAGAGAGACAGGGAAACAATGAGCAGTTCTTC. It codes for CASSQEERQGNNEQFF.

The chain employs TRBV2 and TRBJ1-5; D may be TRBD1 (6 bases). The CDR3 is 13 amino acids. Trimming removed 2 bases at V and 6 bases at J, with 8 bases between. Germline V lookup: CDR1 SNHLY, CDR2 FYNNEI. This CDR3 reads CASSESRGQPQHF. The CDR3 nucleotides read TGTGCCAGCAGTGAAAGCAGGGGTCAGCCCCAGCATTTT.

The J gene is TRBJ1-4, the V gene TRBV12-5; TRBD1 might be the D (5 bases). V gave up 2 bases and J gave up 8 bases, with 12 bases separating them. The CDR3 runs to 14 residues. Germline-derived CDR1 and CDR2 are LGHNT and FRNRAP. CDR3 DNA sequence: TGTGCTAGTGGTTTGAACCGGACAAGGGAAAAACTGTTTTTT. Translated, it gives CASGLNRTREKLFF.

V gene TRBV12-3 or TRBV12-4 combines with J gene TRBJ1-4; D might be TRBD1 (6 bases). Deletions cut 4 bases from V and 7 bases from J, with 10 bases between. The CDR3 loop spans 13 amino acids. Here the CDR3 reads CASSSNRVEKLFF. The CDR3 DNA reads TGTGCCAGCAGTTCAAACAGGGTTGAAAAACTGTTTTTT.

The chain recombines TRBV4-2 with TRBJ2-7; 8 nucleotides match TRBD1. J gave up 7 bases and V 4 bases, and 15 bases lay outside the gene matches. The CDR3 runs to 16 residues. The germline V gene has CDR1 LGHNA and CDR2 YNFKEQ. CDR3 DNA sequence: TGTGCCAGCAGCCCGGATTCCGGGACAGGTCCGAAGGAGCAGTACTTC. It translates to CASSPDSGTGPKEQYF.

The chain combines TRBV13 with TRBJ1-2; 9 nucleotides agree with TRBD1. The V segment lost 0 bases and the J segment 7 bases; nucleotides outside the gene matches: 3. Germline V gene lookup returns CDR1 PRHDT and CDR2 FYEKMQ (reference sequence). This CDR3 has 14 amino acids. The CDR3 here is CASSLGQGAGGYTF. CDR3 nucleotide sequence: TGTGCCAGCAGCTTAGGACAGGGGGCTGGTGGCTACACCTTC.

The chain has TRBV7-2 and TRBJ1-4; D uncertain. Germline V gene data show CDR1 as SGHTA and CDR2 as FQGNSA. V shed 2 bases and J shed 12 bases, with 10 bases lying between them. The CDR3 contains 12 residues. In nucleotides, the CDR3 is TGTGCCAGCAGCTTACCCAATACGGAACTGTTTTTT. It yields the protein CASSLPNTELFF.

The V and J genes are TRBV13 and TRBJ1-2, with a possible D match to TRBD1 (5 bases). The germline CDR1 and CDR2 sequences are PRHDT and FYEKMQ (reference sequence). V lost 4 bases, J lost 0 bases, and 12 bases lay in between. This CDR3 is built from 15 residues. CDR3 sequence reads: CASSWNMGPNYGYTF. The CDR3, as DNA: TGTGCCAGCAGCTGGAACATGGGGCCTAACTATGGCTACACCTTC.

The chain carries TRBV27 and TRBJ2-1, with D unresolved. This CDR3 is built from 13 residues. The germline V gene has CDR1 MNHEY and CDR2 SMNVEV (reference sequence). Trimming cost V 6 bases and J 6 bases, with 12 bases left between them. The CDR3 nucleotides are TGTGCCAGCAGACGAGAATGGTCCAATGAGCAGTTCTTC. This codes for CASRREWSNEQFF.

The chain employs TRBV24-1 and TRBJ2-5; the D gene is possibly TRBD2 (5 bases). The length of the CDR3 is 16 residues. The V gene's germline CDR1 is KGHDR and CDR2 SFDVKD. Trimming cost V 9 bases and J 6 bases, with 25 bases left between them. The CDR3 region is CATPYLGPRNGKTQYF. CDR3 nucleotide sequence: TGTGCCACCCCATACCTAGGACCCAGAAACGGGAAGACCCAGTACTTC.

In its sample, this clone was seen once. The chain uses TRBV5-4 and TRBJ1-2, with D possibly TRBD1 on 6 matching bases. The CDR3 totals 14 residues. The V gene lost 4 bases and the J gene lost 7 bases, with 17 bases spanning the gap. Germline values: CDR1 SGHNT, CDR2 YYREEE (reference sequence). The chain's CDR3 is CASSVNPGVSGYTF. For the CDR3, the DNA is TGTGCCAGCAGCGTAAACCCAGGGGTGAGTGGCTACACCTTC.